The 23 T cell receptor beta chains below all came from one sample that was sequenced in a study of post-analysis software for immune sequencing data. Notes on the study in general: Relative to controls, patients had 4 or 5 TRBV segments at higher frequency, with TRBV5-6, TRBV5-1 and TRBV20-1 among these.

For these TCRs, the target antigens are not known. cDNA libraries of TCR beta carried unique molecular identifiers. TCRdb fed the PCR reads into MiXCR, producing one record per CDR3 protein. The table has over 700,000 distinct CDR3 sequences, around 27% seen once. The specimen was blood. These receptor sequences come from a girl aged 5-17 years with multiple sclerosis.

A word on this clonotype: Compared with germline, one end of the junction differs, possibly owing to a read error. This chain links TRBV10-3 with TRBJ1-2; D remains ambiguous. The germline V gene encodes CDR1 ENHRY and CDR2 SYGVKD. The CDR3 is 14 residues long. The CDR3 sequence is CTISESNGPNGYTF. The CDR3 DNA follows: TGTACCATCAGTGAGTCAAACGGGCCGAATGGCTACACCTTC.

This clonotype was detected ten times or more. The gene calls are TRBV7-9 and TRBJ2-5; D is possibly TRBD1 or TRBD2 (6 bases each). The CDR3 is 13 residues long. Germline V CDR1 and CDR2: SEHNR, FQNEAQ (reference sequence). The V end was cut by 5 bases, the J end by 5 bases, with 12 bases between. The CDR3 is CASSPGAGETQYF. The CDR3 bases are TGTGCCAGCAGCCCAGGGGCGGGGGAGACCCAGTACTTC.

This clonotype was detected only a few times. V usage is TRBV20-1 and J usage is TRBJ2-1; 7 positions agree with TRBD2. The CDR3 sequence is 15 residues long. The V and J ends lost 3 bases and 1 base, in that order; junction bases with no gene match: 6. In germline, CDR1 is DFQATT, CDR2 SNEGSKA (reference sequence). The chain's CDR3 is CSARRLAASYNEQFF. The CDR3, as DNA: TGCAGTGCTAGGCGTCTAGCGGCTTCCTACAATGAGCAGTTCTTC.

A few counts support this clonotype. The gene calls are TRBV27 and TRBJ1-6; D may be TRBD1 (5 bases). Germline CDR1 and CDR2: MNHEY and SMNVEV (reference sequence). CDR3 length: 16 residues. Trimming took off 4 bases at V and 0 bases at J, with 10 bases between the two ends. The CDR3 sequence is CASSYSGRSYNSPLHF. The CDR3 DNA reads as TGTGCCAGCAGTTATTCGGGGCGCTCCTATAATTCACCCCTCCACTTT.

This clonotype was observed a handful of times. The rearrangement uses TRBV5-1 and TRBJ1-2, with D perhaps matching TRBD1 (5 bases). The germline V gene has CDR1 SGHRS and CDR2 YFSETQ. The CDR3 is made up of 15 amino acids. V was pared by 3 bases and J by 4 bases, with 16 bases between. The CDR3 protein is CASSSGRSFGYGYTF. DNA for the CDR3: TGCGCCAGCAGCTCGGGACGGTCTTTTGGCTATGGCTACACCTTC.

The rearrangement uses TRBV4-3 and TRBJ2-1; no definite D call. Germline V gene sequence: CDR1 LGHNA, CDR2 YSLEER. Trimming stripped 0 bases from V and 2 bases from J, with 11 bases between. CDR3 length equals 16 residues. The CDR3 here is CASSQDPSKPYNEQFF. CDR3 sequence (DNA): TGCGCCAGCAGCCAAGATCCCAGTAAGCCCTACAATGAGCAGTTCTTC.

CDR3 bases: TGTGCCAGCTCACCGGTGTTGACCCTAACCGGGGAGCTGTTTTTT. It is translated as CASSPVLTLTGELFF. V and J are TRBV18 and TRBJ2-2; D gene ambiguous. V was pared by 3 bases and J by 5 bases, with 13 bases between. Germline V CDR1 and CDR2: KGHSH, LQKENI. The CDR3 is made up of 15 amino acids.

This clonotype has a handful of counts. The CDR3 protein is CASSDGYNEQFF. CDR3 nucleotide sequence: TGTGCCAGCAGTGACGGTTACAATGAGCAGTTCTTC. V gene TRBV6-4 combines with J gene TRBJ2-1, with D uncertain. The CDR3 runs 12 residues. CDR1 and CDR2 (germline): MRHNA, SNTAGT. Trimming stripped 2 bases from V and 4 bases from J, with 3 bases between.

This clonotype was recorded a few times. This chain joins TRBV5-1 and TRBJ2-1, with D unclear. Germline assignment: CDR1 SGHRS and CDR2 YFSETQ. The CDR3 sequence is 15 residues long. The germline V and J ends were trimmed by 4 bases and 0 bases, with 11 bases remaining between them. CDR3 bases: TGCGCCAGCAGCCCGGGCCGGGTCTCCTACAATGAGCAGTTCTTC. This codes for CASSPGRVSYNEQFF.

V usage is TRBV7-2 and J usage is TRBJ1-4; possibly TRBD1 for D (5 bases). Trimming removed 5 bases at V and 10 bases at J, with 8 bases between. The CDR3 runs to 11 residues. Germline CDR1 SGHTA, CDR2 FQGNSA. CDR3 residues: CASSGGGKLFF. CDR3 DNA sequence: TGTGCCAGCAGCGGGGGGGGAAAACTGTTTTTT.

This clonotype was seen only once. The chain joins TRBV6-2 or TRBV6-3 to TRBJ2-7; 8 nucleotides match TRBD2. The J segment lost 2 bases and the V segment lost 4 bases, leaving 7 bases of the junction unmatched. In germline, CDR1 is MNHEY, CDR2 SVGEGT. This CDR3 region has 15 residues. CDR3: CASSSGREVTYEQYF. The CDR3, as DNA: TGTGCCAGCAGTTCCGGGAGGGAGGTGACCTACGAGCAGTACTTC.

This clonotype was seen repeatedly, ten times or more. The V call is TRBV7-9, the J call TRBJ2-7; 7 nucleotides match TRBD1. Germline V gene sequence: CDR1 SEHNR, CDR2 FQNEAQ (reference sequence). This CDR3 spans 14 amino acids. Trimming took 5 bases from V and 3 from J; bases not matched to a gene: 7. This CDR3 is CASSPQGRVYEQYF. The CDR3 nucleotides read TGTGCCAGCAGCCCACAGGGGAGAGTCTACGAGCAGTACTTC. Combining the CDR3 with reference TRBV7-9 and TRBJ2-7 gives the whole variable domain DTGVSQNPRHKITKRGQNVTFRCDPISEHNRLYWYRQTLGQGPEFLTYFQNEAQLEKSRLLSDRFSAERPKGSFSTLEIQRTEQGDSAMYLCASSPQGRVYEQYFGPGTRLTVT.

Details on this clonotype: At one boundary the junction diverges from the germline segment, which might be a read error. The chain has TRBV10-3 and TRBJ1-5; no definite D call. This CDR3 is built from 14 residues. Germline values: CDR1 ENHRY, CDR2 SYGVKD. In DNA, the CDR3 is TGTGTCATCAGTGAGGAGGAGAAGGCTCAGCCCCAGCATTTT. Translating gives CVISEEEKAQPQHF.

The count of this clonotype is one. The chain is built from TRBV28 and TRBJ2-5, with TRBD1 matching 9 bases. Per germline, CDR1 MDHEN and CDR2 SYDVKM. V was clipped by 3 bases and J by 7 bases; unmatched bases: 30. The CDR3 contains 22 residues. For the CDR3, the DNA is TGTGCCAGCAGTTTTTCGGACAGGGGTGTCGAGATTAGCGGGCCCCAAGGGGGGACCCAGTACTTC. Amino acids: CASSFSDRGVEISGPQGGTQYF.

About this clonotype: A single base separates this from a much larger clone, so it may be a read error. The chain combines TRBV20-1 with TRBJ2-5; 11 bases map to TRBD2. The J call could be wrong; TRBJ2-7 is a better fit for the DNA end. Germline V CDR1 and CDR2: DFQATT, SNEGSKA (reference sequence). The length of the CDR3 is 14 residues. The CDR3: CSLFTSGSSYEQYF. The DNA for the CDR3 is TGCAGTCTATTCACTAGCGGGAGTAGCTACGAGCAGTACTTC.

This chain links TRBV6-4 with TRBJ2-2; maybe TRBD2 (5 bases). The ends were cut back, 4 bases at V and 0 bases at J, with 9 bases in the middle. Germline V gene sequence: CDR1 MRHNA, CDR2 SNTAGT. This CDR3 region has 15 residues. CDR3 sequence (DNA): TGTGCCAGCAGTGGGGGAGCGTCGAACACCGGGGAGCTGTTTTTT. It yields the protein CASSGGASNTGELFF.

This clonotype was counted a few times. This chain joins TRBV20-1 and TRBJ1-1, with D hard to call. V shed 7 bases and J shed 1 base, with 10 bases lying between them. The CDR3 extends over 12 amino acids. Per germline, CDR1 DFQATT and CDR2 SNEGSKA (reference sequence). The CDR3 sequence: CSVSDPNTEAFF. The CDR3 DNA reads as TGCAGTGTTTCGGACCCGAACACTGAAGCTTTCTTT.

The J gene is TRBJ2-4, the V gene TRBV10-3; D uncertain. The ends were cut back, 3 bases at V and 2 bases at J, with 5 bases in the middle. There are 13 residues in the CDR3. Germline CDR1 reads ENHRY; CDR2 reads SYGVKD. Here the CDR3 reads CAISDRSKNIQYF. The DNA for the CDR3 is TGTGCCATCAGTGACAGATCCAAAAACATTCAGTACTTC.

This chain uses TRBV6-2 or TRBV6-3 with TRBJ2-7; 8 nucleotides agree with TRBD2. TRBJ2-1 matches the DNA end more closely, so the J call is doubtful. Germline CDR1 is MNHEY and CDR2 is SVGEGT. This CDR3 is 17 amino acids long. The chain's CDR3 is CASSTLTGTRSFYEQFF. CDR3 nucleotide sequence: TGTGCCAGCAGTACACTTACCGGGACTAGATCTTTCTACGAGCAGTTCTTC.

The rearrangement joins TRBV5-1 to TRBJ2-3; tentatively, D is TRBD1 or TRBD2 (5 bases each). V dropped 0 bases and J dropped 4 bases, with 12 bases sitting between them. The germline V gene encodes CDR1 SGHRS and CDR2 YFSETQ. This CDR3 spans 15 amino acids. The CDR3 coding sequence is TGCGCCAGCAGCTTGGATAAGGGGACCCCAGATACGCAGTATTTT. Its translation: CASSLDKGTPDTQYF. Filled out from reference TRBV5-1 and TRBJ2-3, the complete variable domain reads KAGVTQTPRYLIKTRGQQVTLSCSPISGHRSVSWYQQTPGQGLQFLFEYFSETQRNKGNFPGRFSGRQFSNSRSEMNVSTLELGDSALYLCASSLDKGTPDTQYFGPGTRLTVL.

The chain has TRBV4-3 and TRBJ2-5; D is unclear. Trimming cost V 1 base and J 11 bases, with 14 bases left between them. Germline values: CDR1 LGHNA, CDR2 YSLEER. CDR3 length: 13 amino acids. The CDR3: CASSQARDNEQYF. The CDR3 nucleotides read TGCGCCAGCAGCCAAGCTAGGGATAATGAGCAGTACTTC.

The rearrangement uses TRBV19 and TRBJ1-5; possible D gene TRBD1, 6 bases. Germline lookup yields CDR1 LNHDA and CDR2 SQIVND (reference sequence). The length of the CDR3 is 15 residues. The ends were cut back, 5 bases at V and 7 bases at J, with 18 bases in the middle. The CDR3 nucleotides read TGTGCCAGTAGTGGCCACCGGGACAACGGGCAGCCCCAGCATTTT. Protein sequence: CASSGHRDNGQPQHF.

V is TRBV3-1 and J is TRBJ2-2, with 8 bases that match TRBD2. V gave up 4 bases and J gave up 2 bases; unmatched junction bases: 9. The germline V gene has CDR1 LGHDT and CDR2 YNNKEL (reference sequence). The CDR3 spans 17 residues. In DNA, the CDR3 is TGTGCCAGCAGCCGAGGGGCTAGCGGGCCCAACACCGGGGAGCTGTTTTTT. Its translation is CASSRGASGPNTGELFF. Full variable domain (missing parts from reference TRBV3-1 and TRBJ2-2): DTAVSQTPKYLVTQMGNDKSIKCEQNLGHDTMYWYKQDSKKFLKIMFSYNNKELIINETVPNRFSPKSPDKAHLNLHINSLELGDSAVYFCASSRGASGPNTGELFFGEGSRLTVL.